This TCR beta chain emerged from a study of T cell repertoires in cytomegalovirus infection. Study context: It can be stated that public TCR beta signatures indicated CMV infection as well as a matching HLA type.

TCRdb re-derived calls from the reads in MiXCR, one entry per CDR3 protein. Of fewer than 200,000 distinct CDR3 sequences in the sample, approximately 19% were seen once. V shed 3 bases and J 5 bases; nucleotides not matched to a gene: 6. The CDR3 consists of 14 residues. The germline V gene has CDR1 SNHLY and CDR2 FYNNEI. This clonotype was counted only a few times. Antigen specificity is unknown. Broader study findings: Dominating the ex vivo response were HLA-C-restricted CMV-specific TCR beta clonotypes.

Sequenced sample: PBMCs. The clonotype comes from a human donor in good health (CMV status not recorded). Some clones in this sample may be carry-over from other donors' samples. This chain uses TRBV2 with TRBJ1-2; TRBD1 matches at 7 bases. Written as DNA, the CDR3 is TGTGCCAGCAGTGACAGACAGGGTTATTATGGCTACACCTTC. Translation gives CASSDRQGYYGYTF.